Below are 25 T cell receptor beta chains sequenced from a single sample in a study of T cell clusters in autoimmune cytopenias. TRB amplification used around 0.25 ug of peripheral blood genomic DNA. One tube held mixed TRB-A and TRB-B primer pools for touch-down PCR. TCRdb reprocessed the multiplex PCR reads and stores each CDR3 protein as one record, lacking DNA. The sample holds around 3,200 distinct CDR3 sequences. Source material: peripheral blood. All receptors come from a human donor with an autoimmune cytopenia or autoimmune hepatitis (not recorded which).

The chain has TRBV6-1 and TRBJ2-3. The CDR3 runs 15 residues. CDR1 is MNHNS and CDR2 is SASEGT in the germline V gene. The CDR3 here is CASSYQGSSTDTQYF.

The chain couples TRBV18 to TRBJ2-1; TCRdb outputs TRBD2, but without DNA this stays unchecked. This CDR3 has 18 amino acids. The V gene's germline CDR1 is KGHSH and CDR2 LQKENI. The CDR3 protein is CASSPARGRAASYNEQFF.

This clonotype is classed as medium-sized by frequency. The chain links TRBV6-2 or TRBV6-3 to TRBJ2-1; the TCRdb D gene call, TRBD1, has no DNA to confirm it. CDR3 length: 14 amino acids. Germline V gene sequence: CDR1 MNHEY, CDR2 SVGEGT. CDR3 in amino acids: CASRPGPPDGEQFF.

The chain combines TRBV19 with TRBJ2-3. The germline CDR1 and CDR2 sequences are LNHDA and SQIVND (reference sequence). The CDR3 covers 13 residues. The CDR3: CASSIGQLDTQYF.

V gene TRBV6-1 combines with J gene TRBJ1-1; TCRdb proposes TRBD1, but this gene call is untestable without DNA. Germline CDR1 reads MNHNS; CDR2 reads SASEGT. CDR3 length equals 13 residues. The CDR3 loop is CAIKRQEHTEAFF.

This clonotype shows up as medium-sized by frequency. The chain is built from TRBV6-1 and TRBJ2-5. Germline lookup yields CDR1 MNHNS and CDR2 SASEGT. CDR3 length: 14 residues. CDR3 in amino acids: CASSKVVREETQYF.

Its frequency marks this clonotype as medium-sized. The V and J genes are TRBV11-3 and TRBJ2-1; absent DNA, TCRdb's TRBD2 call cannot be checked. Germline V gene sequence: CDR1 SGHNT, CDR2 YENEEA. CDR3 length equals 15 residues. The CDR3 region is CASSLEGTRVNEQFF.

This clonotype is deemed medium-sized by its frequency. V and J are TRBV13 and TRBJ1-5. The CDR3 is made up of 14 amino acids. From germline, CDR1 is PRHDT and CDR2 FYEKMQ (reference sequence). CDR3 region: CASSLGQANQPQHF.

This clonotype shows up as medium-sized (0.01 to 0.1%) by frequency. The V call is TRBV5-4, the J call TRBJ2-1. CDR3 size: 13 residues. Per germline, CDR1 SGHNT and CDR2 YYREEE (reference sequence). The CDR3 region is CASSLGGSGEQFF.

Considering frequency, this clonotype is medium-sized. The chain links TRBV29-1 to TRBJ1-4; TCRdb reports TRBD1, a call that lacks DNA to check it against. The CDR3 extends over 12 amino acids. CDR1 and CDR2 from the germline V gene are SQVTM and ANQGSEA. The CDR3 reads CSAGQLNEKLFF.

By frequency, this clonotype is medium-sized. The V call is TRBV6-5, the J call TRBJ2-2. The germline CDR1 and CDR2 sequences are MNHEY and SVGAGI. This CDR3 contains 15 residues. The CDR3 loop reads CASSYSNVLGGELFF.

The chain combines TRBV30 with TRBJ1-1. CDR1 and CDR2 (germline): GTSNPN, SVGIG (reference sequence). The CDR3 spans 14 residues. The CDR3 loop reads CAWSVGRSNAEAFF.

This clonotype is deemed medium-sized by its frequency. V gene TRBV30 combines with J gene TRBJ1-6. From germline, CDR1 is GTSNPN and CDR2 SVGIG (reference sequence). The CDR3 has 12 amino acids. CDR3 residues: CAWSVEDSPLHF.

This rearrangement joins TRBV27 to TRBJ1-1; TCRdb lists TRBD1, though no DNA is available to test this call. The CDR3 runs to 14 residues. CDR1 and CDR2 (germline): MNHEY, SMNVEV (reference sequence). The CDR3 protein is CASSLRGMNTEAFF.

The CDR3 region is CAISGGVAAEQYF. The chain has TRBV10-3 and TRBJ2-7; TCRdb calls TRBD2, which cannot be checked without DNA. This CDR3 is built from 13 residues. In germline, CDR1 is ENHRY, CDR2 SYGVKD.

By frequency, this clonotype registers medium-sized. The chain joins TRBV29-1 to TRBJ2-2; there is no DNA to check the TCRdb D call of TRBD2. The CDR3 consists of 16 residues. Looked up from germline, CDR1 is SQVTM and CDR2 is ANQGSEA. The CDR3: CSVVGLAGPSGGELFF.

V usage is TRBV19 and J usage is TRBJ1-5; as DNA is missing, the TRBD1 call by TCRdb cannot be tested. This CDR3 is built from 15 residues. CDR1 is LNHDA, CDR2 SQIVND, per germline (reference sequence). CDR3 protein: CASKVDRGRNQPQHF.

This clonotype is medium-sized (0.01 to 0.1%) by frequency. The V gene is TRBV15, the J gene TRBJ1-2. Germline CDR1 is LNHNV and CDR2 is YYDKDF (reference sequence). This CDR3 contains 14 residues. The CDR3 here is CATSRAGPSTVLAF.

V usage is TRBV5-1 and J usage is TRBJ2-5. CDR1 SGHRS and CDR2 YFSETQ come from the germline V gene. The CDR3 contains 14 residues. Here the CDR3 reads CASRLQGTQETQYF.

The chain combines TRBV10-3 with TRBJ2-5; TCRdb calls TRBD2, which cannot be checked without DNA. This CDR3 region has 15 residues. Per germline, CDR1 ENHRY and CDR2 SYGVKD. The CDR3 reads CASSGWRGGGETQYF.

The chain recombines TRBV25-1 with TRBJ2-1; as DNA is missing, the TRBD2 call by TCRdb cannot be tested. CDR1 MGHDK and CDR2 SYGVNS come from the germline V gene. The CDR3 consists of 12 residues. The CDR3 here is CASSESGLQQFF.

J is TRBJ2-7 and V is TRBV11-3; no DNA is available, so the TRBD1 call from TCRdb remains unchecked. The CDR3 has 15 amino acids. CDR1 and CDR2 from the germline V gene are SGHNT and YENEEA. CDR3 region: CASSSEDRLPYEQYF.

This clonotype is deemed medium-sized by its frequency. This sequence joins TRBV29-1 and TRBJ2-3. Per the germline V gene, CDR1 is SQVTM and CDR2 is ANQGSEA. The CDR3 extends over 14 amino acids. CDR3 sequence: CSVDRGISTDTQYF.

The chain employs TRBV11-3 and TRBJ2-3; without DNA, the TCRdb call of TRBD2 cannot be checked. In germline, CDR1 is SGHNT, CDR2 YENEEA. This CDR3 is 14 amino acids long. The CDR3 is CASSLAVAGDTQYF.

The chain is built from TRBV11-3 and TRBJ2-3; TCRdb returns TRBD2, unconfirmable since there is no DNA. The CDR3 contains 16 residues. Per germline, CDR1 SGHNT and CDR2 YENEEA. CDR3 loop: CASSLEASGGSDTQYF.